The T cell receptor beta chain described here comes from a study of T cells in Graves' hyperthyroidism and ophthalmopathy. This CDR3 spans 14 amino acids. As regards this clonotype: Antigen unknown. This could be a read error, since a much larger clone is one nucleotide away.

Authors of the study amplified TCR beta CDR3 regions from RNA transcripts. HTBI primers were employed in a first-round RT-PCR of the TCR CDR3. TCRdb re-derived calls from the multiplex PCR reads in MiXCR, one entry per CDR3 protein. The repertoire includes approximately 490,000 distinct CDR3 sequences, approximately 23% of them detected once, and about 49% sits in the top ten. Study results and caveats: Ophthalmopathy was predicted by the model a median of approximately 6 months ahead of onset.

V is TRBV12-3 or TRBV12-4 and J is TRBJ2-1; perhaps D is TRBD1 or TRBD2 (5 bases each). The TCR comes from a woman aged 70-85 years with Graves' ophthalmopathy. Sequenced material: blood. This CDR3 is CASSLGSGSNEQLF. CDR3 bases: TGTGCCAGCAGTTTAGGGTCAGGGAGCAATGAGCAGCTCTTC.